One sample yielded the 13 T cell receptor beta chains listed below, sequenced in a study of human CD4 T cells and Enterobacteriaceae. TCRdb's copy holds only in-frame clones and misses some; the assay was immunoSEQ multiplex PCR. The table lists about 480 clones, around 40% of them singletons. CFSE-low CD25+ ICOS+ proliferating activated T cells were FACS-sorted after 6-7 days. Sorted memory CD4+ T cells were CFSE-labeled and cultured 2:1 with irradiated antigen-pulsed autologous monocytes. All CD4+ cells other than CD45RA+CCR7+CD95- naive cells were sorted as memory, over 98% pure. The sequenced material came from bacteria-reactive CD4+ T cells grown in culture. The subset is: CFSE-low proliferating memory CD4 T cells sorted after in vitro stimulation with a heat-inactivated bacterium or M. tuberculosis lysate. The receptors stem from a human donor in good health.

The chain employs TRBV27 and TRBJ2-3; either TRBD1 or TRBD2 may supply D (5 bases each). Deletions cut 6 bases from V and 2 bases from J, with 15 bases between. This CDR3 is built from 15 residues. Germline V lookup: CDR1 MNHEY, CDR2 SMNVEV (reference sequence). DNA for the CDR3: TGTGCCAGCAGCCAGCCCGGGGACGACACAGATACGCAGTATTTT. Encoded protein: CASSQPGDDTDTQYF.

This chain links TRBV6-1 with TRBJ2-2; possibly TRBD1 or TRBD2 for D (5 bases each). The CDR3 has 14 amino acids. In germline, CDR1 is MNHNS, CDR2 SASEGT. Trimming pared 8 bases from V and 3 bases from J, leaving 13 bases between. Written as DNA, the CDR3 is TGTGCCAGCCGATGGGGGATGGACACCGGGGAGCTGTTTTTT. Its translation: CASRWGMDTGELFF.

This clone was detected a few times. This chain uses TRBV28 with TRBJ1-1, with TRBD1 identical over 7 bases. Germline values: CDR1 MDHEN, CDR2 SYDVKM. This CDR3 spans 16 amino acids. V lost 4 bases to trimming and J lost 4 bases; unmatched junction nucleotides: 12. The CDR3, as DNA: TGTGCCAGCAGTTCCCTACAGGGGACACGGGGCACTGAAGCTTTCTTT. Amino acid sequence: CASSSLQGTRGTEAFF.

The chain couples TRBV7-9 to TRBJ2-3; 14 nucleotides align to TRBD2. Germline lookup yields CDR1 SEHNR and CDR2 FQNEAQ (reference sequence). J lost 0 bases, V lost 11 bases, and 4 bases had no gene match. The CDR3 has 15 amino acids. Written as DNA, the CDR3 is TGTGCCGGGACTAGCGGGGGCACTAGCACAGATACGCAGTATTTT. Protein: CAGTSGGTSTDTQYF.

The sample holds a few counts of this clone. CDR3 residues: CASSEASTASNQPQHF. As DNA, the CDR3 is TGTGCCAGCAGTGAAGCGTCCACGGCTAGCAATCAGCCCCAGCATTTT. The chain carries TRBV6-1 and TRBJ1-5; no firm D call. This CDR3 is 16 amino acids long. Trimming shortened V by 0 bases and J by 0 bases, and 9 bases separated the two germline ends. Germline V CDR1 and CDR2: MNHNS, SASEGT.

This clone is labeled large. The chain links TRBV5-1 to TRBJ1-4, with 7 bases identical to TRBD1. The CDR3 is made up of 15 amino acids. Germline V gives CDR1 SGHRS, CDR2 YFSETQ. The J segment lost 3 bases and the V segment lost 0 bases, leaving 2 bases of the junction unmatched. The CDR3, as DNA: TGCGCCAGCAGCTTGGGGCAGGGGGCTAATGAAAAACTGTTTTTT. Its translation: CASSLGQGANEKLFF.

The chain employs TRBV15 and TRBJ2-3; 14 bases align to TRBD2. The junction had 0 bases not matched to a gene; V was cut back by 3 bases and J by 4 bases. Germline V gives CDR1 LNHNV, CDR2 YYDKDF (reference sequence). There are 15 residues in the CDR3. CDR3 sequence reads: CATSRTSGGADTQYF. The DNA of the CDR3 is TGTGCCACCAGCAGGACTAGCGGGGGGGCAGATACGCAGTATTTT.

In its sample, this clone is large. The V call is TRBV11-2, the J call TRBJ2-3, with 7 positions matching TRBD2. The CDR3 loop spans 15 amino acids. Trimming cost V 1 base and J 4 bases; bases outside gene matches: 5. CDR1 is SGHAT and CDR2 is FQNNGV in the germline V gene. CDR3 loop: CASSLVGGQADTQYF. Here the CDR3 DNA reads TGTGCCAGCAGCTTAGTGGGAGGGCAGGCAGATACGCAGTATTTT.

V is TRBV6-4 and J is TRBJ2-3, with 10 positions matching TRBD1. The CDR3 runs to 15 residues. V trimming: 5 bases; J trimming: 4 bases; junction bases outside the gene matches: 6. The germline CDR1 and CDR2 sequences are MRHNA and SNTAGT. The DNA for the CDR3 is TGTGCCAGCAGTACCGGGACAGGGGAAGCAGATACGCAGTATTTT. Its translation is CASSTGTGEADTQYF.

This clone was recorded a few times. The chain employs TRBV5-1 and TRBJ2-7; 15 bases agree with TRBD2. There are 17 residues in the CDR3. CDR1 is SGHRS and CDR2 is YFSETQ in the germline V gene. Unmatched junction bases numbered 5, after V lost 4 bases and J lost 0 bases. The CDR3 DNA is TGCGCCAGCAGCCCGGGGACTAGCGGGGGGCCCTCCTACGAGCAGTACTTC. Translating gives CASSPGTSGGPSYEQYF.

The sample holds a few counts of this clone. V usage is TRBV5-6 and J usage is TRBJ1-5, with TRBD1 matching 7 bases. Germline trimming cut 2 bases from V and 2 bases from J; bases unmatched to any gene: 13. This CDR3 contains 18 residues. The germline CDR1 and CDR2 sequences are SGHDT and YYEEEE. CDR3 coding DNA: TGTGCCAGCAGCTTCAGGGGGTCCCAGAACTACGGCAATCAGCCCCAGCATTTT. Residues: CASSFRGSQNYGNQPQHF.

J is TRBJ1-2 and V is TRBV6-7; D is possibly TRBD1 (6 bases). TRBV6-7 is designated an ORF whose function remains uncertain. The V and J ends lost 4 bases and 8 bases respectively, with 14 bases between them. There are 13 residues in the CDR3. The CDR3 coding sequence is TGTGCCAGCAGTTCCCCAGGGGAAAGGGGCTACACCTTC. It encodes CASSSPGERGYTF.

This clone was observed a few times. The genes are TRBV5-6 and TRBJ1-5; possibly TRBD1 for D (5 bases). The CDR3 extends over 16 amino acids. Trimming removed 2 bases from V and 2 bases from J, with 14 bases in between. CDR1 is SGHDT and CDR2 is YYEEEE in the germline V gene. The chain's CDR3 is CASSFWGSRGNQPQHF. The CDR3 nucleotides are TGTGCCAGCAGCTTTTGGGGGAGTAGGGGCAATCAGCCCCAGCATTTT.